Detailed here is one T cell receptor beta chain. Its antigen is unknown. The sample belongs to a study of blood T cells in healthy people across ages. Germline lookup yields CDR1 SGHTA and CDR2 FQGTGA. V was shortened by 5 bases and J by 1 base, with 8 bases between the two germline ends. The CDR3 has 13 residues. A second PCR, run for about 7 to 11 cycles, used a sample-barcoded 5' primer plus a J-beta primer mix. TCRdb analysed the 5' RACE reads with MiXCR anew, one entry per CDR3 protein. The table records under 1,000,000 distinct CDR3 sequences, around 36% of them present only once. Study conclusions and caveats: Greater diversity and more naive CD4+ cells were seen in long-lived donors than in aged donors.

The source is a man aged 18-30 years in good health. V and J are TRBV7-3 and TRBJ1-1; D gene uncertain. Sequenced sample: blood. The CDR3 DNA follows: TGTGCCAGCAGCCGTGAACCGAACACTGAAGCTTTCTTT. Translated, it gives CASSREPNTEAFF.